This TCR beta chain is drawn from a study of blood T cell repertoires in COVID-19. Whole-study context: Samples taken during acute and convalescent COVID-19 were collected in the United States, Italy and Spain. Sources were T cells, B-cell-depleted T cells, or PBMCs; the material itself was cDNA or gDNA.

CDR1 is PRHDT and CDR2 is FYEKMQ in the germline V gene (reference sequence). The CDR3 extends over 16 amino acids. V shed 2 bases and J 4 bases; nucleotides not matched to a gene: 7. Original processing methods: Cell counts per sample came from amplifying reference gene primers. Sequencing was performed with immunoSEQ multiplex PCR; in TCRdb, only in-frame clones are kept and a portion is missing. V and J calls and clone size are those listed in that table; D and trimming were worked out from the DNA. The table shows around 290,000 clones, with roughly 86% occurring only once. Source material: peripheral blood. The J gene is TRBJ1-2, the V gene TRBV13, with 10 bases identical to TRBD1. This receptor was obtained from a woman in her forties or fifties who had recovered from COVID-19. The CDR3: CASSLRGTGEVYGYTF. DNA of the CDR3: TGTGCCAGCAGCTTAAGAGGGACAGGGGAAGTCTATGGCTACACCTTC.